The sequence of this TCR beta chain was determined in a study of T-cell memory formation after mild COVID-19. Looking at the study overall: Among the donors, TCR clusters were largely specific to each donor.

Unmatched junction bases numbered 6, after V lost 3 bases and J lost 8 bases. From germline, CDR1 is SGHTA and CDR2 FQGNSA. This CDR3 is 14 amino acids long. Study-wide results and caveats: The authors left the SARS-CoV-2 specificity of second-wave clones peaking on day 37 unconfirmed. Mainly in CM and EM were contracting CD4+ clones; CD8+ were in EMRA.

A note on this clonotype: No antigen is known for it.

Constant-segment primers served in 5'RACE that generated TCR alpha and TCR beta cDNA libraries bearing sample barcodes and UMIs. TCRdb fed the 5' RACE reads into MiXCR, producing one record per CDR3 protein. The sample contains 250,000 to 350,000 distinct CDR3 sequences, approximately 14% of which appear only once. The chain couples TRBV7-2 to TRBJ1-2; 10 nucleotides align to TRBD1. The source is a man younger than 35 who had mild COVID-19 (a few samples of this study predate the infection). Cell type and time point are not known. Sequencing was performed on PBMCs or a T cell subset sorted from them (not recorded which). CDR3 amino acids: CASSLNRDRGGYTF. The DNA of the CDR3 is TGTGCCAGCAGCTTGAACCGGGACAGGGGCGGCTACACCTTC.